These T cell receptor beta chains were read from a single sample in a study of blood T cell repertoires in COVID-19. Generated by immunoSEQ multiplex PCR, the TCRdb table keeps only in-frame clones and is missing some. The sample lists some 50,000 clones, 75% to 90% occurring once. The specimen sequenced was peripheral blood. The source is a man in his 70s with acute or convalescent COVID-19. CDR3s include the opening cysteine and the closing phenylalanine or tryptophan. The order of the fields is clone size, D gene, V gene, J gene, CDR3 DNA, CDR3 protein. A D gene is named only where the DNA matches it firmly. Size tells how often a clone was seen (once, few, many) or the class of an expanded clone, and some rows leave it out.

abundance: NA
d_gene: TRBD1
v_gene: TRBV12-3/TRBV12-4
j_gene: TRBJ1-2
CDR3nt: TGTGCCAGCAGTTGGACAGGGTCTAATGGCTACACCTTC
CDR3aa: CASSWTGSNGYTF

abundance: NA
d_gene: TRBD1
v_gene: TRBV30
j_gene: TRBJ1-4
CDR3nt: TGTGCCTGGATCGACAAACCGACAGGGTCGGGAGAAAAACTGTTTTTT
CDR3aa: CAWIDKPTGSGEKLFF

abundance: few
d_gene: NA
v_gene: TRBV3-1/TRBV3-2
j_gene: TRBJ2-4
CDR3nt: TGTGCCAGCAGTTCTTATACCAAAAACATTCAGTACTTC
CDR3aa: CASSSYTKNIQYF

abundance: NA
d_gene: TRBD1
v_gene: TRBV5-1
j_gene: TRBJ2-1
CDR3nt: TGCGCCAGCAGCTGGACACCCGGGACAGGGGAGGGAGAGCAGTTCTTC
CDR3aa: CASSWTPGTGEGEQFF

abundance: NA
d_gene: TRBD2
v_gene: TRBV5-6
j_gene: TRBJ2-5
CDR3nt: TGTGCCAGCAGCCTTAGCGGGAGGTTCCAGGAGACCCAGTACTTC
CDR3aa: CASSLSGRFQETQYF

abundance: few
d_gene: NA
v_gene: TRBV9
j_gene: TRBJ1-1
CDR3nt: TGTGCCAGCAGCGGTCACGGGGGGGTAAACACTGAAGCTTTCTTT
CDR3aa: CASSGHGGVNTEAFF

abundance: NA
d_gene: TRBD2
v_gene: TRBV7-2
j_gene: TRBJ2-5
CDR3nt: TGTGCCAGCAGCGTCACGACTAGCGGGGGGGAGACCCAGTACTTC
CDR3aa: CASSVTTSGGETQYF

abundance: NA
d_gene: TRBD2
v_gene: TRBV6-2/TRBV6-3
j_gene: TRBJ2-5
CDR3nt: TGTGCCAGCAGTTACTCGCGGGGAGGGGAGACCCAGTACTTC
CDR3aa: CASSYSRGGETQYF

abundance: NA
d_gene: TRBD1
v_gene: TRBV2
j_gene: TRBJ1-1
CDR3nt: TGTGCCAGCAGTGATGGACAGGGGGCGTTCAGGACTGAAGCTTTCTTT
CDR3aa: CASSDGQGAFRTEAFF

abundance: NA
d_gene: NA
v_gene: TRBV11-2
j_gene: TRBJ2-6
CDR3nt: TGTGCCAGCAGCTTCCAGGGGGGCTCTGGGGCCAACGTCCTGACTTTC
CDR3aa: CASSFQGGSGANVLTF

abundance: NA
d_gene: TRBD1
v_gene: TRBV19
j_gene: TRBJ1-5
CDR3nt: TGTGCCAGTAGTAGGGACAGGGAGGATTGGAATCAGCCCCAGCATTTT
CDR3aa: CASSRDREDWNQPQHF

abundance: NA
d_gene: TRBD2
v_gene: TRBV5-1
j_gene: TRBJ2-1
CDR3nt: TGCGCCAGCAGCTTGGTTCCAGCGGGGGCCTACAATGAGCAGTTCTTC
CDR3aa: CASSLVPAGAYNEQFF

abundance: NA
d_gene: TRBD1
v_gene: TRBV18
j_gene: TRBJ1-2
CDR3nt: TGTGCCAGCTCACTACAGGGGGGAGGCGATGGCTACACCTTC
CDR3aa: CASSLQGGGDGYTF

abundance: NA
d_gene: NA
v_gene: TRBV18
j_gene: TRBJ1-5
CDR3nt: TGTGCCAGCTCACCTACGTCCCAGGGGCCCCAGCATTTT
CDR3aa: CASSPTSQGPQHF

abundance: NA
d_gene: NA
v_gene: TRBV4-1
j_gene: TRBJ1-5
CDR3nt: TGCGCCAGCAGCCAAGACTCCAGGGGTCGTCAGCCCCAGCATTTT
CDR3aa: CASSQDSRGRQPQHF

abundance: NA
d_gene: NA
v_gene: TRBV29-1
j_gene: TRBJ2-3
CDR3nt: TGCAGCGTCACAGGGAAGGTCACAGATACGCAGTATTTT
CDR3aa: CSVTGKVTDTQYF

abundance: few
d_gene: TRBD1
v_gene: TRBV18
j_gene: TRBJ1-5
CDR3nt: TGTGCCAGCTCAGCGGGACAGGCCCCGCAGCCCCAGCATTTT
CDR3aa: CASSAGQAPQPQHF

abundance: few
d_gene: NA
v_gene: TRBV11-3
j_gene: TRBJ2-7
CDR3nt: TGTGCCAGCAGCCGAGGGGAGGCCTACGAGCAGTACTTC
CDR3aa: CASSRGEAYEQYF

abundance: NA
d_gene: NA
v_gene: TRBV29-1
j_gene: TRBJ1-4
CDR3nt: TGCAGCGTCGAAGACGGTTTCAAAGAAAAACTGTTTTTT
CDR3aa: CSVEDGFKEKLFF

abundance: NA
d_gene: NA
v_gene: TRBV3-1/TRBV3-2
j_gene: TRBJ2-5
CDR3nt: TGTGCCAGCAGCCGCCAGGGGTCGTCAGAGACCCAGTACTTC
CDR3aa: CASSRQGSSETQYF

abundance: few
d_gene: TRBD2
v_gene: TRBV29-1
j_gene: TRBJ2-1
CDR3nt: TGCAGCGTTGAAGAACTAGCGGGTGAGCAGTTCTTC
CDR3aa: CSVEELAGEQFF

abundance: NA
d_gene: NA
v_gene: TRBV6-5
j_gene: TRBJ1-3
CDR3nt: TGTGCCAGCAAGAGAGGGGGAAGCTCTGGAAACACCATATATTTT
CDR3aa: CASKRGGSSGNTIYF

abundance: NA
d_gene: NA
v_gene: TRBV29-1
j_gene: TRBJ2-1
CDR3nt: TGCAGCGCCCGGCCCCCCGGGGGTCCTTACAATGAGCAGTTCTTC
CDR3aa: CSARPPGGPYNEQFF

abundance: NA
d_gene: NA
v_gene: TRBV27
j_gene: TRBJ1-2
CDR3nt: TGTGCCAGCAGTACCGGTGGGGAGATCTATGGCTACACCTTC
CDR3aa: CASSTGGEIYGYTF

abundance: NA
d_gene: NA
v_gene: TRBV18
j_gene: TRBJ2-7
CDR3nt: TGTGCCAGCTCCTACGGGGGCTCCTACGAGCAGTACTTC
CDR3aa: CASSYGGSYEQYF

abundance: NA
d_gene: NA
v_gene: TRBV9
j_gene: TRBJ1-1
CDR3nt: TGTGCCAGCAGCGTTTCCTGGGAGGCTGAAGCTTTCTTT
CDR3aa: CASSVSWEAEAFF

abundance: NA
d_gene: NA
v_gene: TRBV7-6
j_gene: TRBJ1-3
CDR3nt: TGTGCCAGCAGCCCGCCGGGTCCTACCACCGGGAACACCATATATTTT
CDR3aa: CASSPPGPTTGNTIYF

abundance: NA
d_gene: NA
v_gene: TRBV6-2/TRBV6-3
j_gene: TRBJ1-4
CDR3nt: TGTGCCAGCAGCCCGACAGTTTCCATCGCAAGGAAGGAAAAACTGTTTTTT
CDR3aa: CASSPTVSIARKEKLFF

abundance: NA
d_gene: TRBD1
v_gene: TRBV6-5
j_gene: TRBJ1-1
CDR3nt: TGTGCCAGCAGTTTATCCGGGACAGGTCCGAACACTGAAGCTTTCTTT
CDR3aa: CASSLSGTGPNTEAFF

abundance: NA
d_gene: NA
v_gene: TRBV4-3
j_gene: TRBJ1-3
CDR3nt: TGCGCCAGCAGCCAAAAACTTGGGCAGGCCCTCTCTGGAAACACCATATATTTT
CDR3aa: CASSQKLGQALSGNTIYF

abundance: NA
d_gene: TRBD2
v_gene: TRBV3-1/TRBV3-2
j_gene: TRBJ2-7
CDR3nt: TGTGCCAGCAGCCAAGCACTAGCGGACTTCTACGAGCAGTACTTC
CDR3aa: CASSQALADFYEQYF

abundance: NA
d_gene: NA
v_gene: TRBV6-4
j_gene: TRBJ2-3
CDR3nt: TGTGCCAGCAGCGCGGAAAGGCAAGATACGCAGTATTTT
CDR3aa: CASSAERQDTQYF

abundance: NA
d_gene: NA
v_gene: TRBV5-1
j_gene: TRBJ1-6
CDR3nt: TGCGCCAGCAGCTTGGACGGAACGGGGGGCAAGAATTCACCCCTCCACTTT
CDR3aa: CASSLDGTGGKNSPLHF

abundance: NA
d_gene: TRBD1
v_gene: TRBV29-1
j_gene: TRBJ2-1
CDR3nt: TGCAGCGTTGGACAGGGGGACAATGAGCAGTTCTTC
CDR3aa: CSVGQGDNEQFF

abundance: NA
d_gene: NA
v_gene: TRBV23-1
j_gene: TRBJ1-2
CDR3nt: TGCGCCAGCAACTCATATGGCTACACCTTC
CDR3aa: CASNSYGYTF

abundance: NA
d_gene: TRBD1
v_gene: TRBV10-2
j_gene: TRBJ1-2
CDR3nt: TGCGCCAGCAGTTTGACAGGGTCAGATGGCTACACCTTC
CDR3aa: CASSLTGSDGYTF

abundance: NA
d_gene: TRBD2
v_gene: TRBV24-1
j_gene: TRBJ2-1
CDR3nt: TGTGCCACCAGCCCAGGACTAGCGGGAGTCAATGAGCAGTTCTTC
CDR3aa: CATSPGLAGVNEQFF

abundance: NA
d_gene: NA
v_gene: TRBV28
j_gene: TRBJ1-3
CDR3nt: TGTGCCAGCAGTTTAGGTCAGGGAAACACCATATATTTT
CDR3aa: CASSLGQGNTIYF

abundance: NA
d_gene: TRBD1
v_gene: TRBV7-2
j_gene: TRBJ1-2
CDR3nt: TGTGCCAGCAGCGCTTACCTGACAGGGGAGGACTACACCTTC
CDR3aa: CASSAYLTGEDYTF

abundance: NA
d_gene: NA
v_gene: TRBV6-6
j_gene: TRBJ1-6
CDR3nt: TGTGCCAGCAGTTACTCGTGGGAGGGGAATTCACCCCTCCACTTT
CDR3aa: CASSYSWEGNSPLHF

abundance: NA
d_gene: TRBD2
v_gene: TRBV7-9
j_gene: TRBJ2-1
CDR3nt: TGTGCCAGCAGCTTAGGGACTAGCGGGGGGTACAATGAGCAGTTCTTC
CDR3aa: CASSLGTSGGYNEQFF

abundance: NA
d_gene: NA
v_gene: TRBV6-5
j_gene: TRBJ2-2
CDR3nt: TGTGCCAGCAAAACAGGCTTGAACACCGGGGAGCTGTTTTTT
CDR3aa: CASKTGLNTGELFF

abundance: once
d_gene: TRBD1
v_gene: TRBV7-8
j_gene: TRBJ1-2
CDR3nt: TGTGCCAGCAGCTTACTGGACAGGGACCCATTTGGCTACACCTTC
CDR3aa: CASSLLDRDPFGYTF

abundance: NA
d_gene: TRBD1
v_gene: TRBV7-2
j_gene: TRBJ2-3
CDR3nt: TGTGCCAGCATACAGGGGGCTGGAGATACGCAGTATTTT
CDR3aa: CASIQGAGDTQYF

abundance: NA
d_gene: TRBD1
v_gene: TRBV29-1
j_gene: TRBJ1-1
CDR3nt: TGCAGCGTAGTAGACAGGGCGGGCACTGAAGCTTTCTTT
CDR3aa: CSVVDRAGTEAFF

abundance: NA
d_gene: TRBD2
v_gene: TRBV5-1
j_gene: TRBJ2-3
CDR3nt: TGCGCCAGCAGCTTGTCGGGAGGCGGCACAGATACGCAGTATTTT
CDR3aa: CASSLSGGGTDTQYF

abundance: NA
d_gene: TRBD2
v_gene: TRBV7-2
j_gene: TRBJ2-5
CDR3nt: TGTGCCAGCAGCTTAAGTGCGGGGGGTGGGGAGACCCAGTACTTC
CDR3aa: CASSLSAGGGETQYF

abundance: NA
d_gene: TRBD1
v_gene: TRBV6-1
j_gene: TRBJ1-1
CDR3nt: TGTGCCAGCAGTGCTCGACAGGGGGAAATTAAGAGAGAGGACACTGAAGCTTTCTTT
CDR3aa: CASSARQGEIKREDTEAFF

abundance: NA
d_gene: TRBD1
v_gene: TRBV12-3/TRBV12-4
j_gene: TRBJ1-2
CDR3nt: TGTGCCAGCAGTAAGGACAGGGGCTATGGCTACACCTTC
CDR3aa: CASSKDRGYGYTF

abundance: NA
d_gene: TRBD1
v_gene: TRBV27
j_gene: TRBJ2-5
CDR3nt: TGTGCCAGCAGAAGACAGGGGGAGGAGACCCAGTACTTC
CDR3aa: CASRRQGEETQYF

abundance: NA
d_gene: NA
v_gene: TRBV19
j_gene: TRBJ1-1
CDR3nt: TGTGCCAGTAGTATAGCAGCAGGGGTTAGGACTGAAGCTTTCTTT
CDR3aa: CASSIAAGVRTEAFF

abundance: NA
d_gene: TRBD2
v_gene: TRBV30
j_gene: TRBJ2-2
CDR3nt: TGTGCCTGGAATGACGGGAGGTCGGCCGGGGAGCTGTTTTTT
CDR3aa: CAWNDGRSAGELFF

abundance: NA
d_gene: TRBD2
v_gene: TRBV7-2
j_gene: TRBJ2-7
CDR3nt: TGTGCCAGCAGCTTAGCAGCACTAGCGGGGAAGATCCTTTTC
CDR3aa: CASSLAALAGKILF